What follows are 22 T cell receptor beta chains derived from one specimen sequenced in a study of shared clonotypes between healthy human individuals. The protocol was immunoSEQ multiplex PCR, while the TCRdb copy is restricted to in-frame clones and leaves out a portion. The data hold over 2 million clones, with around 90% observed a single time. The sample consisted of naive CD4+ T cells from PBMCs. Subset of the sample: CD45RA+ positively selected. The receptors were sampled from a man aged 18 to 30 in good health. Some clones in this sample may be carry-over from other donors' samples.

CDR3 sequence: CASSLGLAPGEQYF. The DNA for the CDR3 is TGCGCCAGCAGCTTGGGGCTAGCTCCGGGGGAGCAGTACTTC. This chain connects TRBV5-1 to TRBJ2-7; D might be TRBD2 (5 bases). This CDR3 region has 14 residues. CDR1 and CDR2 (germline): SGHRS, YFSETQ. V lost 0 bases and J lost 7, with 14 bases in between.

Points on this clone: In the same sample, other DNA sequences code for this CDR3. V usage is TRBV11-3 and J usage is TRBJ2-3; D is ambiguous. Looked up from germline, CDR1 is SGHNT and CDR2 is YENEEA. Trimming took off 0 bases at V and 3 bases at J, with 7 bases between the two ends. The CDR3 consists of 14 residues. CDR3 region: CASSLDGNTDTQYF. In DNA form, the CDR3 reads TGTGCCAGCAGCTTAGATGGGAATACAGATACGCAGTATTTT.

V and J are TRBV4-2 and TRBJ2-1, with TRBD2 identical over 7 bases. Trimming cost V 1 base and J 7 bases; bases outside gene matches: 7. The germline CDR1 and CDR2 sequences are LGHNA and YNFKEQ. The CDR3 totals 15 residues. CDR3 DNA: TGTGCCAGCAGCCAAGTAAGCGGGACCTTTAATGAGCAGTTCTTC. Protein: CASSQVSGTFNEQFF.

V usage is TRBV6-6 and J usage is TRBJ2-5, with TRBD1 matching 10 bases. The germline V gene encodes CDR1 MNHNY and CDR2 SVGAGI (reference sequence). V shed 2 bases and J 5 bases; nucleotides not matched to a gene: 8. The CDR3 has 16 residues. CDR3 sequence: CASSYTRQGARETQYF. CDR3 nucleotide sequence: TGTGCCAGCAGTTACACAAGACAGGGGGCTAGGGAGACCCAGTACTTC.

The chain is built from TRBV7-2 and TRBJ2-7; 11 positions agree with TRBD1. The germline gives CDR1 SGHTA, CDR2 FQGNSA. The CDR3 consists of 13 residues. J lost 10 bases, V lost 5 bases, and 7 bases had no gene match. The CDR3 region is CASSLGQGAPQYF. The CDR3 nucleotides are TGTGCCAGCAGCCTAGGACAGGGGGCACCTCAGTACTTC.

The genes are TRBV7-9 and TRBJ2-1; D remains ambiguous. In germline, CDR1 is SEHNR, CDR2 FQNEAQ (reference sequence). V shed 7 bases and J shed 3 bases, with 10 bases lying between them. This CDR3 spans 13 amino acids. CDR3 nucleotide sequence: TGTGCCAGCACCTTCTGGGGCTACAATGAGCAGTTCTTC. Protein sequence: CASTFWGYNEQFF. Looking up the rest from reference TRBV7-9 and TRBJ2-1 gives the full variable domain: DTGVSQNPRHKITKRGQNVTFRCDPISEHNRLYWYRQTLGQGPEFLTYFQNEAQLEKSRLLSDRFSAERPKGSFSTLEIQRTEQGDSAMYLCASTFWGYNEQFFGPGTRLTVL.

The rearrangement joins TRBV5-4 to TRBJ2-5; D call uncertain. The CDR3 runs to 13 residues. Germline CDR1 SGHNT, CDR2 YYREEE (reference sequence). Between the trimmed V and J ends, which lost 0 bases and 1 base, there was a span of 4 bases. The DNA of the CDR3 is TGTGCCAGCAGCTTGGACGGCCAAGAGACCCAGTACTTC. It is translated as CASSLDGQETQYF.

V and J are TRBV5-8 and TRBJ2-7; D is possibly TRBD1 or TRBD2 (6 bases each). The V gene's germline CDR1 is SGHTS and CDR2 YDEGEE. Trimming took off 4 bases at V and 1 base at J, with 21 bases between the two ends. CDR3 length equals 17 residues. The CDR3 coding sequence is TGTGCCAGCAGCCGGTTCCTGGGGGCTAGCGTTTCCTACGAGCAGTACTTC. Amino acids: CASSRFLGASVSYEQYF. Full variable domain (rest looked up from reference TRBV5-8 and TRBJ2-7): EAGVTQSPTHLIKTRGQQATLRCSPISGHTSVYWYQQALGLGLQFLLWYDEGEERNRGNFPPRFSGRQFPNYSSELNVNALELEDSALYLCASSRFLGASVSYEQYFGPGTRLTVT.

The chain employs TRBV28 and TRBJ1-1; 7 bases fit TRBD1. Germline CDR1 and CDR2: MDHEN and SYDVKM. This CDR3 is built from 12 residues. With V trimmed by 5 bases and J by 10 bases, 7 bases remained unmatched. For the CDR3, the DNA is TGTGCCAGCAGTCCCCGACAGGGCCTAGCTTTCTTT. It encodes CASSPRQGLAFF.

The CDR3, as DNA: TGCAGCGTTGAAGGAAAGAGGGGAGTCAACGAGCAGTACTTC. This codes for CSVEGKRGVNEQYF. The V call is TRBV29-1, the J call TRBJ2-7, with D perhaps TRBD1 or TRBD2 (5 bases each). Germline CDR1 is SQVTM and CDR2 is ANQGSEA. The CDR3 consists of 14 residues. V lost 1 base and J lost 5, with 15 bases in between.

The chain carries TRBV11-2 and TRBJ2-1; 9 bases are a match to TRBD2. Germline values: CDR1 SGHAT, CDR2 FQNNGV. This CDR3 has 15 amino acids. After removal of 3 bases from V and 6 bases from J, the junction contained 6 bases not matched to a gene. The CDR3: CASSFRTSVSNEQFF. The CDR3 DNA reads TGTGCCAGCAGCTTCCGGACTAGCGTAAGCAATGAGCAGTTCTTC.

The chain carries TRBV7-2 and TRBJ2-7; TRBD1 is a possible D gene (7 bases). Trimming left V 2 bases short and J 0 bases short, with 14 bases between. The CDR3 length is 16 residues. From germline, CDR1 is SGHTA and CDR2 FQGNSA. The CDR3 coding sequence is TGTGCCAGCAGCTTATATGGCGGGGACAGCTCCTACGAGCAGTACTTC. The encoded protein is CASSLYGGDSSYEQYF.

The chain joins TRBV7-8 to TRBJ1-2; 7 nucleotides match TRBD1. The CDR3 has 14 amino acids. J lost 7 bases, V lost 1 base, and 6 bases had no gene match. Per germline, CDR1 SGHVS and CDR2 FQNEAQ. The CDR3 here is CASSLVRGPGGYTF. The CDR3 region has the DNA TGTGCCAGCAGCTTAGTTAGGGGGCCTGGTGGCTACACCTTC. The full variable domain, with the rest looked up from reference TRBV7-8 and TRBJ1-2, is GAGVSQSPRYKVAKRGQDVALRCDPISGHVSLFWYQQALGQGPEFLTYFQNEAQLDKSGLPSDRFFAERPEGSVSTLKIQRTQQEDSAVYLCASSLVRGPGGYTFGSGTRLTVV.

This chain joins TRBV6-5 and TRBJ1-1, with a possible D match to TRBD1 (6 bases). The germline V gene has CDR1 MNHEY and CDR2 SVGAGI. The ends were cut back, 2 bases at V and 0 bases at J, with 13 bases in the middle. The CDR3 covers 16 residues. CDR3 loop: CASSYRWDTLNTEAFF. For the CDR3, the DNA is TGTGCCAGCAGTTACAGGTGGGACACACTGAACACTGAAGCTTTCTTT.

The chain is built from TRBV15 and TRBJ2-7; 7 positions agree with TRBD2. This CDR3 contains 18 residues. In germline, CDR1 is LNHNV, CDR2 YYDKDF (reference sequence). J gave up 3 bases and V 0 bases, and 14 bases lay outside the gene matches. Here the CDR3 DNA reads TGTGCCACCAGCAGAGATCGATGGGGAGGGATTGGGCTCTACGAGCAGTACTTC. Its translation: CATSRDRWGGIGLYEQYF.

As concerns this clone: Other nucleotide sequences from this sample produce the same CDR3. The rearrangement joins TRBV18 to TRBJ1-1; 10 positions agree with TRBD1. From germline, CDR1 is KGHSH and CDR2 LQKENI. Trimming took 3 bases from V and 4 from J; bases not matched to a gene: 5. The CDR3 runs 15 residues. CDR3 bases: TGTGCCAGCTCACCCCGGGACAGGGGTAGCACTGAAGCTTTCTTT. Protein sequence: CASSPRDRGSTEAFF.

The chain recombines TRBV18 with TRBJ1-5; TRBD1 is a possible D gene (5 bases). Germline loops: CDR1 KGHSH, CDR2 LQKENI. Trimming left V 5 bases short and J 11 bases short, with 28 bases between. This CDR3 has 17 residues. The CDR3 here is CASSSSGPPGTSMSQHF. CDR3 sequence (DNA): TGTGCCAGCTCATCATCCGGTCCGCCCGGGACCTCCATGTCCCAGCATTTT.

A word on this clone: Additional DNA sequences in this sample encode the identical CDR3. This chain joins TRBV27 and TRBJ2-5, with D unclear. The germline CDR1 and CDR2 sequences are MNHEY and SMNVEV (reference sequence). Trimming took off 5 bases at V and 1 base at J, with 8 bases between the two ends. CDR3 length: 13 residues. The CDR3 bases are TGTGCCAGCAGTCTCAGGATCCAAGAGACCCAGTACTTC. Translation: CASSLRIQETQYF.

A single count supports this clone. This sample also contains other DNA sequences that code for the same CDR3. The chain couples TRBV6-5 to TRBJ1-2; D not certain. Trimming took off 0 bases at V and 5 bases at J, with 7 bases between the two ends. The CDR3 runs 13 residues. Germline lookup yields CDR1 MNHEY and CDR2 SVGAGI. CDR3 amino acids: CASSYSSIYGYTF. The CDR3 DNA sequence: TGTGCCAGCAGTTACTCGAGTATTTATGGCTACACCTTC.

The chain joins TRBV28 to TRBJ1-5; 8 bases match TRBD1. Germline V gene sequence: CDR1 MDHEN, CDR2 SYDVKM. The V segment lost 6 bases and the J segment 4 bases; nucleotides outside the gene matches: 11. The CDR3 runs 16 residues. The CDR3 region has the DNA TGTGCCAGCAGCACTCAGGGGGCGAGTAGGAATCAGCCCCAGCATTTT. It translates to CASSTQGASRNQPQHF.

This chain links TRBV5-4 with TRBJ2-3, with D perhaps TRBD2 (6 bases). CDR3 length equals 15 residues. Germline V gene lookup returns CDR1 SGHNT and CDR2 YYREEE (reference sequence). The ends were cut back, 7 bases at V and 2 bases at J, with 17 bases in the middle. The CDR3 DNA reads TGTGCCAGCTGGGTTGGAGGGGCCTTCACAGATACGCAGTATTTT. This sequence encodes CASWVGGAFTDTQYF.

Note on this clone: Additional DNA sequences in this sample encode the identical CDR3. V gene TRBV15 combines with J gene TRBJ2-7, with D possibly being TRBD2 (5 bases). The CDR3 has 12 amino acids. Germline CDR1 LNHNV, CDR2 YYDKDF (reference sequence). V was pared by 0 bases and J by 6 bases, with 6 bases between. CDR3 sequence: CATSRDRGEQYF. DNA for the CDR3: TGTGCCACCAGCAGAGATCGGGGCGAGCAGTACTTC. Full variable domain (missing parts from reference TRBV15 and TRBJ2-7): DAMVIQNPRYQVTQFGKPVTLSCSQTLNHNVMYWYQQKSSQAPKLLFHYYDKDFNNEADTPDNFQSRRPNTSFCFLDIRSPGLGDTAMYLCATSRDRGEQYFGPGTRLTVT.